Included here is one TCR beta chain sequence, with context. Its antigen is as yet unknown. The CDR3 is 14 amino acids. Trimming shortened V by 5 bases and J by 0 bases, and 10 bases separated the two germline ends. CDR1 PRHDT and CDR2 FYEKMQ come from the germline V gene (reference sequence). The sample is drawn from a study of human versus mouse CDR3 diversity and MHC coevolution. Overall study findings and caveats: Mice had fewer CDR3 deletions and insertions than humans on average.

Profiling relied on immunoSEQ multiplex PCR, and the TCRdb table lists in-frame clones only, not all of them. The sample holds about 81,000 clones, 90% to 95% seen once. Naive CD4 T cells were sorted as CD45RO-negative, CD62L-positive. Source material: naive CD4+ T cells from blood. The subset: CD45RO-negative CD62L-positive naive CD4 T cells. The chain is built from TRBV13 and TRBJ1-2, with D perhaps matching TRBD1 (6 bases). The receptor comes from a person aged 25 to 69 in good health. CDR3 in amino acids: CASSPRTANYGYTF. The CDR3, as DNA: TGTGCCAGCAGCCCTCGGACAGCTAACTATGGCTACACCTTC.